A single sample gave rise to the 5 T cell receptor beta chains below, sequenced in a study of cytomegalovirus exposure and HLA in healthy donors. PCR amplification relied on 60 Vbeta primers (plus 13 Jbeta primers). Libraries were prepared by immunoSEQ multiplex PCR; TCRdb keeps only in-frame clonotypes and omits some of them. The data show about 150,000 clones, roughly 85% seen once. Sequencing was performed on PBMCs. The receptors come from a man aged 40-49 years in good health and CMV-seropositive.

V and J are TRBV27 and TRBJ1-5; tentatively, D is TRBD1 (5 bases). The CDR3 is 16 amino acids. Germline V gene data show CDR1 as MNHEY and CDR2 as SMNVEV (reference sequence). Trimming removed 5 bases from V and 4 bases from J, with 18 bases in between. DNA for the CDR3: TGTGCCAGCAGTCCCTTTAGTGGGGAGGGGAATCAGCCCCAGCATTTT. Its protein product is CASSPFSGEGNQPQHF.

This chain links TRBV5-4 with TRBJ2-3; maybe TRBD2 (6 bases). V was trimmed by 4 bases and J by 2 bases, leaving 20 bases between them. Germline V lookup: CDR1 SGHNT, CDR2 YYREEE (reference sequence). The CDR3 extends over 17 amino acids. The CDR3 reads CASSDGSLATLTDTQYF. CDR3 DNA: TGTGCCAGCAGCGACGGGAGCCTAGCGACTCTCACAGATACGCAGTATTTT.

This chain connects TRBV7-3 to TRBJ2-2; D gene ambiguous. The CDR3 extends over 14 amino acids. Trimming stripped 5 bases from V and 4 bases from J, with 11 bases between. CDR1 is SGHTA and CDR2 is FQGTGA in the germline V gene. In DNA form, the CDR3 reads TGTGCCAGCAGCCCCGACTCGTCCACCGGGGAGCTGTTTTTT. Its protein product is CASSPDSSTGELFF.

Written as DNA, the CDR3 is TGTGCCAGCAGCGGAGGGGGCGCGGGCACTGAAGCTTTCTTT. Residues: CASSGGGAGTEAFF. V gene TRBV9 combines with J gene TRBJ1-1; 7 nucleotides agree with TRBD1. J lost 4 bases, V lost 3 bases, and 6 bases had no gene match. Germline lookup yields CDR1 SGDLS and CDR2 YYNGEE. There are 14 residues in the CDR3. The whole variable domain, remainder taken from reference TRBV9 and TRBJ1-1, is DSGVTQTPKHLITATGQRVTLRCSPRSGDLSVYWYQQSLDQGLQFLIQYYNGEERAKGNILERFSAQQFPDLHSELNLSSLELGDSALYFCASSGGGAGTEAFFGQGTRLTVV.

The chain uses TRBV6-1 and TRBJ2-2; 8 bases match TRBD2. The CDR3 consists of 15 residues. V dropped 3 bases and J dropped 4; count of bases not matched to a gene: 4. CDR1 is MNHNS and CDR2 is SASEGT in the germline V gene. The CDR3 loop is CASSDGLAGTGELFF. The CDR3 region has the DNA TGTGCCAGCAGTGATGGCCTAGCGGGCACCGGGGAGCTGTTTTTT.